A selection of T cell receptor beta chains follows, all from one sample in a study of blood T cell repertoires in COVID-19. The protocol was immunoSEQ multiplex PCR, while the TCRdb copy is restricted to in-frame clones and leaves out a portion. The top ten clones hold approximately 15% of a sample with some 160,000 clones, nearly 80% of them seen once. Sample: peripheral blood. Every receptor here comes from a woman aged 80 or over with acute or convalescent COVID-19. The CDR3 runs from the conserved cysteine through the conserved F or W. Each record gives: J gene, D gene, clone size, V gene, CDR3 DNA, CDR3 protein. The D gene is left open where the match is weak. Some rows have no size entry. The others give once, few or many, or a class for an expanded clone.

TRBJ1-6 TRBD1 . TRBV30 TGTGCCTGCTCCGGTACAGGGGGCAGGGGGTCAAATTCACCCCTCCACTTT CACSGTGGRGSNSPLHF
TRBJ1-2 . . TRBV7-6 TGTGCCAGCAGCTCAAAGGGCCAGGGGATCTCCGGGCGGAGCTTGGGGGGCTACACCTTC CASSSKGQGISGRSLGGYTF
TRBJ2-3 . . TRBV19 TGTGCCAGTAGTATAGGACAGGCAGGGGATACGCAGTATTTT CASSIGQAGDTQYF
TRBJ1-3 . . TRBV5-6 TGTGCCAGCAGCTTGGAAGACAGAACTACTGGAAACACCATATATTTT CASSLEDRTTGNTIYF
TRBJ1-2 TRBD1 . TRBV29-1 TGCAGCGTTGAGCCCCAGGGGGGCTATGGCTACACCTTC CSVEPQGGYGYTF
TRBJ1-4 . . TRBV5-5 TGTGCCAGCAGCTATGGAGTGGAGAGCGAAAAACTGTTTTTT CASSYGVESEKLFF
TRBJ2-7 . . TRBV6-6 TGTGCCAGCAGAAGGACAGCAGCCTACGAGCAGTACTTC CASRRTAAYEQYF
TRBJ1-1 . . TRBV13 TGTGCCAGCAGCGAAGGACAGTCGAACACTGAAGCTTTCTTT CASSEGQSNTEAFF
TRBJ1-1 TRBD1 . TRBV19 TGTGCCAGTAGTATGGCAACAGGGGGCGTCACTGAAGCTTTCTTT CASSMATGGVTEAFF
TRBJ2-2 . . TRBV29-1 TGCAGCGGGAGGGGCGCCTGGGGCGGGGAGCTGTTTTTT CSGRGAWGGELFF
TRBJ2-7 TRBD1 . TRBV7-9 TGTGCCAGCAGCAGTGGGACAGGGGGCGAATACGAGCAGTACTTC CASSSGTGGEYEQYF
TRBJ1-1 . . TRBV20-1 TGCAGTGCTAGTAATAACAGGGCAGCTTTCTTT CSASNNRAAFF
TRBJ1-5 . once TRBV6-2/TRBV6-3 TGTGCCAGCAGCCAAGGGGGGCCCCAGCATTTT CASSQGGPQHF
TRBJ1-3 . . TRBV6-5 TGTGCCAGCACGTCCGGGGTCTCTGGAAACACCATATATTTT CASTSGVSGNTIYF
TRBJ2-5 TRBD1 . TRBV10-3 TGTGCCATCAGTGCGTCTACAGGGGCGCAGGAGACCCAGTACTTC CAISASTGAQETQYF
TRBJ2-3 . . TRBV5-1 TGCGCCAGCAGCGTACAGGGAGATACGCAGTATTTT CASSVQGDTQYF
TRBJ1-1 . . TRBV5-1 TGCGCCAGCAGCCTGGTGCGGATGAACACTGAAGCTTTCTTT CASSLVRMNTEAFF
TRBJ2-2 . . TRBV6-5 TGTGCCAGCAGACCGGACACCACCGGGGAGCTGTTTTTT CASRPDTTGELFF
TRBJ1-2 . . TRBV12-3/TRBV12-4 TGTGCCAGCAGCCCGAACAGGGTAGATGGCTACACCTTC CASSPNRVDGYTF
TRBJ1-1 . . TRBV6-5 TGTGCCAGCAGTTCCGAGTTGGGGGGTAACACTGAAGCTTTCTTT CASSSELGGNTEAFF
TRBJ1-2 TRBD1 . TRBV5-1 TGCGCCAGCAGCCTAGGGACAGGGAGCCCCTACGGCTACACCTTC CASSLGTGSPYGYTF
TRBJ2-7 . . TRBV5-6 TGTGCCAGCAGCATCGGGACTGGAACCTACGAGCAGTACTTC CASSIGTGTYEQYF
TRBJ1-2 . . TRBV6-5 TGTGCCAGCAGTTCACAGAACTATGGCTACACCTTC CASSSQNYGYTF
TRBJ1-2 TRBD1 once TRBV6-2/TRBV6-3 TGTGCCAGCAGTAAGACTCCGGGACAGGGAAACTATGGCTACACCTTC CASSKTPGQGNYGYTF
TRBJ1-6 . . TRBV18 TGTGCCAGCTCACTCAGCGGGGGGAATTCACCCCTCCACTTT CASSLSGGNSPLHF
TRBJ1-2 . . TRBV28 TGTGCCAGCAGTGTATCAGATAACTATGGCTACACCTTC CASSVSDNYGYTF
TRBJ2-1 TRBD2 once TRBV28 TGTGCCAGCAGGGATAGCGGGGGGGCTTTCCACAATGAGCAGTTCTTC CASRDSGGAFHNEQFF
TRBJ2-7 . . TRBV2 TGTGCCAGCAGTGAACGAGGGTCCACCTACGAGCAGTACTTC CASSERGSTYEQYF
TRBJ2-3 . . TRBV11-3 TGTGCCAGCAGCCCAGAAGGGGGCACAGATACGCAGTATTTT CASSPEGGTDTQYF
TRBJ2-7 . . TRBV7-2 TGTGCCAGCAGCTTAGGGGGGGACGGCTACGAGCAGTACTTC CASSLGGDGYEQYF
TRBJ1-6 TRBD1 . TRBV7-9 TGTGCCAGCAGCTCAGGGGGGTTGGGCGTGTCACCCCTCCACTTT CASSSGGLGVSPLHF
TRBJ2-5 TRBD2 . TRBV3-1/TRBV3-2 TGTGCCAGCAGCCCCCGAGGTAGCGGGGGACCTAGCGAGACCCAGTACTTC CASSPRGSGGPSETQYF
TRBJ2-3 . once TRBV12-3/TRBV12-4 TGTGCCAGCAGTTTAGCCCACACAGATACGCAGTATTTT CASSLAHTDTQYF
TRBJ1-2 TRBD1 . TRBV7-8 TGTGCCAGCAGCTCCCCAGGACAGGGGGCATTTGGCTACACCTTC CASSSPGQGAFGYTF
TRBJ1-3 TRBD1 . TRBV5-1 TGCGCCAGCAGCTTACAGGGGGAAGGAGGAAACACCATATATTTT CASSLQGEGGNTIYF
TRBJ2-2 . . TRBV3-1/TRBV3-2 TGTGCCAGCAGCGAAGACCCATACACCGGGGAGCTGTTTTTT CASSEDPYTGELFF
TRBJ2-1 TRBD2 . TRBV20-1 TGCAGTGCTAGTGGCGGGAGAGACAACAATGAGCAGTTCTTC CSASGGRDNNEQFF
TRBJ2-1 . . TRBV6-5 TGTGCCAGCAGATCGACGGGTAGCTCCTACAATGAGCAGTTCTTC CASRSTGSSYNEQFF
TRBJ2-3 TRBD2 . TRBV2 TGTGCCAGCTCTCCCCTTGAGCGGGGGAAGGTTGATACGCAGTATTTT CASSPLERGKVDTQYF
TRBJ2-2 TRBD2 . TRBV5-4 TGTGCCAGCAGTCCAGCGGGGGGAAACACCGGGGAGCTGTTTTTT CASSPAGGNTGELFF
TRBJ2-5 . once TRBV13 TGTGCCAGCAGCTTAAGAGGAGACCAAGAGACCCAGTACTTC CASSLRGDQETQYF
TRBJ2-5 TRBD1 . TRBV5-4 TGTGCCAGCAGTTCGCCGACAGGGGGGGAGACCCAGTACTTC CASSSPTGGETQYF
TRBJ2-2 . . TRBV5-4 TGTGCCAGCAGCTGGGCCCAGAACACCGGGGAGCTGTTTTTT CASSWAQNTGELFF
TRBJ2-7 . few TRBV5-1 TGCGCCAGCAGCTTGGAGAGGGGGGAGCAGTACTTC CASSLERGEQYF
TRBJ2-2 . . TRBV6-2/TRBV6-3 TGTGCCAGCAGTTACCCGAGGCGGAACACCGGGGAGCTGTTTTTT CASSYPRRNTGELFF
TRBJ2-7 TRBD2 . TRBV6-5 TGTGCCAGCCGCGGGGGGGCACCTTCCTACGAGCAGTACTTC CASRGGAPSYEQYF
TRBJ1-2 TRBD1 . TRBV28 TGTGCCAGCAGTCGACAGGGGATCTATGGCTACACCTTC CASSRQGIYGYTF
TRBJ1-5 . . TRBV3-1/TRBV3-2 TGTGCCAGCAGCCTCCAGTCGAATCAGCCCCAGCATTTT CASSLQSNQPQHF
TRBJ2-1 TRBD1 . TRBV11-2 TGTGCCAGCAGCCCCGTGACAGGGGAGAATGAGCAGTTCTTC CASSPVTGENEQFF
TRBJ1-1 . . TRBV10-3 TGTGCCATCCGGAGGGGAATGAACACTGAAGCTTTCTTT CAIRRGMNTEAFF